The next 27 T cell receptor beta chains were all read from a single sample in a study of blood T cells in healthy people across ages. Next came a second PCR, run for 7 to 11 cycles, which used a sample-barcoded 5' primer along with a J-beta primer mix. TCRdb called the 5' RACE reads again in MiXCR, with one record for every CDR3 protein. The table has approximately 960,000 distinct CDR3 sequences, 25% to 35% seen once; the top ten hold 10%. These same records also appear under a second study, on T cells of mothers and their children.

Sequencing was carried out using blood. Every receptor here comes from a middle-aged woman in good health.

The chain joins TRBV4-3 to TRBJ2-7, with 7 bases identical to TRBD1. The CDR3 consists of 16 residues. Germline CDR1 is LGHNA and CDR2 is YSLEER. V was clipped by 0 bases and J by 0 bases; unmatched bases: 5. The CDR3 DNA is TGCGCCAGCAGCCAAGAGACAGGGACGAGCTCCTACGAGCAGTACTTC. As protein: CASSQETGTSSYEQYF.

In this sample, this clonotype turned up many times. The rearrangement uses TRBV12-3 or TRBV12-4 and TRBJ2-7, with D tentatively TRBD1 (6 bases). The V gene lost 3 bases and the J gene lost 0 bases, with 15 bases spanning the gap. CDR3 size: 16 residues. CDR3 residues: CASSFNPYRDSYEQYF. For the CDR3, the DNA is TGTGCCAGCAGTTTCAACCCCTACAGGGACTCCTACGAGCAGTACTTC.

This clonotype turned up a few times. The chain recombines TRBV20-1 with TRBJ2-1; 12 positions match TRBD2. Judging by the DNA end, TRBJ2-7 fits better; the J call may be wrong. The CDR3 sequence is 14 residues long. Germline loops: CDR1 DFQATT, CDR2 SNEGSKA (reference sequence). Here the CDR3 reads CSATSGGSYNEQYF. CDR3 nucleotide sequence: TGCAGTGCCACTAGCGGGGGGTCCTACAATGAGCAGTACTTC.

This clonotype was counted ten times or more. Written as DNA, the CDR3 is TGTGCCAGCAGCCAAGAGGTAGGGGGGCCAGCAGATACGCAGTATTTT. Translated, it gives CASSQEVGGPADTQYF. The genes are TRBV3-1 and TRBJ2-3, with D tentatively TRBD1 or TRBD2 (6 bases each). The CDR3 extends over 16 amino acids. In germline, CDR1 is LGHDT, CDR2 YNNKEL (reference sequence). V lost 0 bases, J lost 4 bases, and 14 bases lay in between.

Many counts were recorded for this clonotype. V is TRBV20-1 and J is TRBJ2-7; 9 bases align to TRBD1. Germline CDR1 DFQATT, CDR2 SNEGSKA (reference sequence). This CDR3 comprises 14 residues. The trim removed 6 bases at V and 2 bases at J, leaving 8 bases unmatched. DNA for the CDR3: TGCAGTGCGAGTGCCGGGACAGGGACCTACGAGCAGTACTTC. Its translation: CSASAGTGTYEQYF.

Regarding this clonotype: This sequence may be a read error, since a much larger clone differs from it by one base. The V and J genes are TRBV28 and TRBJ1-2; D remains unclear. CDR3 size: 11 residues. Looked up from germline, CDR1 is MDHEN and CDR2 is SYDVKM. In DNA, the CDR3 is TGTGCCAGCAGAACTAACTATGGCTGCACCTTC. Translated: CASRTNYGCTF.

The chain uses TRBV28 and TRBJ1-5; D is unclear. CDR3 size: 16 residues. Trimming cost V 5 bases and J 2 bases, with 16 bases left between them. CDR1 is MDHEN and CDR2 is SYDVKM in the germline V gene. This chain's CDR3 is CASSPDTPVGNQPQHF. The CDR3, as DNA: TGTGCCAGCAGTCCTGACACCCCTGTGGGCAATCAGCCCCAGCATTTT. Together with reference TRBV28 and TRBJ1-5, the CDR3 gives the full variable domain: DVKVTQSSRYLVKRTGEKVFLECVQDMDHENMFWYRQDPGLGLRLIYFSYDVKMKEKGDIPEGYSVSREKKERFSLILESASTNQTSMYLCASSPDTPVGNQPQHFGDGTRLSIL.

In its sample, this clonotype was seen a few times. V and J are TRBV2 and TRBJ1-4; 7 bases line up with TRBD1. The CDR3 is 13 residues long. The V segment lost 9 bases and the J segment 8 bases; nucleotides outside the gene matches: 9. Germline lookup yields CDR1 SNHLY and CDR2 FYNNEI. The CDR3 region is CASFTGAGEKLFF. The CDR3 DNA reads TGTGCCAGTTTTACAGGGGCAGGCGAAAAACTGTTTTTT.

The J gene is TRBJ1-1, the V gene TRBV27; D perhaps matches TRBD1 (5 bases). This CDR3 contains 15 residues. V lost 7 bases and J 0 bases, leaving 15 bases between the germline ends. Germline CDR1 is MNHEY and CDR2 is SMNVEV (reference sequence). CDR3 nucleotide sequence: TGTGCCAGCACCCAAAGGCAGGGAGTGAACACTGAAGCTTTCTTT. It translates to CASTQRQGVNTEAFF.

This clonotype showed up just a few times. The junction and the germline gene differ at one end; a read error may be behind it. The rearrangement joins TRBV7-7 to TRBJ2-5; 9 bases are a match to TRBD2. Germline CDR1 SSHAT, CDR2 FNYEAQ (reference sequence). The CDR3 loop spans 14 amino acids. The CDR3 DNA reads TGTGCTAGCAGCTTGACTAGCGGCCAAGAGGCCCAGTACTTC. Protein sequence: CASSLTSGQEAQYF.

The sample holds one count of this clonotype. The CDR3 loop is CASSANGLTAGELFF. CDR3 in DNA: TGTGCCAGCAGCGCGAACGGACTAACGGCCGGGGAGCTGTTTTTT. The chain employs TRBV7-3 and TRBJ2-2, with a weak D call TRBD2 (6 bases). The ends were cut back, 5 bases at V and 6 bases at J, with 16 bases in the middle. Germline loops: CDR1 SGHTA, CDR2 FQGTGA. There are 15 residues in the CDR3. Full variable domain (outside the CDR3, taken from reference TRBV7-3 and TRBJ2-2): GAGVSQTPSNKVTEKGKYVELRCDPISGHTALYWYRQSLGQGPEFLIYFQGTGAADDSGLPNDRFFAVRPEGSVSTLKIQRTERGDSAVYLCASSANGLTAGELFFGEGSRLTVL.

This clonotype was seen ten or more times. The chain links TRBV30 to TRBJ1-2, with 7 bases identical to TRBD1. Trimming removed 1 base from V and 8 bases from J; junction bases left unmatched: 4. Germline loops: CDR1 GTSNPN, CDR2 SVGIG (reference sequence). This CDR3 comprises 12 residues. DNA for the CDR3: TGTGCCTGGAGTGCACAGACAGGGGGCTACACCTTC. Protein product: CAWSAQTGGYTF.

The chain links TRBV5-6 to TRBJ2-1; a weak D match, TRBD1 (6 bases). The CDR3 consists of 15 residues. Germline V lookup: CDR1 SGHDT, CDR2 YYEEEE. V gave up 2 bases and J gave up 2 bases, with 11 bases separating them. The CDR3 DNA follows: TGTGCCAGCAGCTTCCGGGACAAACCCTACAATGAGCAGTTCTTC. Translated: CASSFRDKPYNEQFF.

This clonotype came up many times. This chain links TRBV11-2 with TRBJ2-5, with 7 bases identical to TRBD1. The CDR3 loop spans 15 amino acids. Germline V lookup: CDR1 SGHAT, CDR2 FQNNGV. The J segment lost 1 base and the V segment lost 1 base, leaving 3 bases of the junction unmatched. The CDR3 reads CASSLGYRGQETQYF. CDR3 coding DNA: TGTGCCAGCAGCTTAGGGTACAGGGGCCAAGAGACCCAGTACTTC.

CDR3 bases: TGCGCCAGCAGTAGAACGGGGACAGATAATTCACCCCTCCACTTT. It specifies CASSRTGTDNSPLHF. The genes are TRBV5-1 and TRBJ1-6; 7 bases agree with TRBD1. The junction had 7 bases not matched to a gene; V was cut back by 5 bases and J by 5 bases. The CDR3 length is 15 residues. Germline V gives CDR1 SGHRS, CDR2 YFSETQ.

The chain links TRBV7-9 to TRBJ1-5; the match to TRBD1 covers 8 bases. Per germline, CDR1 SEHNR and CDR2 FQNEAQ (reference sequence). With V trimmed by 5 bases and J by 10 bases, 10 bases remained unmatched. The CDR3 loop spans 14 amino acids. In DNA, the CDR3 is TGTGCCAGCAGCCAGTTGACAGGGGTCGATCCCCAGCATTTT. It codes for CASSQLTGVDPQHF.

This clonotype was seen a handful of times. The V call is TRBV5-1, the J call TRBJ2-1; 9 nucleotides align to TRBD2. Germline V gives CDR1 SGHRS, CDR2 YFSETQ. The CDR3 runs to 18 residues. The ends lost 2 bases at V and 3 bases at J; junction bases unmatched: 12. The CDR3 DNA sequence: TGCGCCAGCAGCTTAACACTAGGACTAGCGAGAAACTACAATGAGCAGTTCTTC. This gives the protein CASSLTLGLARNYNEQFF. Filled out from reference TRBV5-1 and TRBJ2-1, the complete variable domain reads KAGVTQTPRYLIKTRGQQVTLSCSPISGHRSVSWYQQTPGQGLQFLFEYFSETQRNKGNFPGRFSGRQFSNSRSEMNVSTLELGDSALYLCASSLTLGLARNYNEQFFGPGTRLTVL.

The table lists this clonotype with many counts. The CDR3 coding sequence is TGCAGTGCTAGAGTTGGGACAGGCCCTATAAGGAGCTCCTACGAGCAGTACTTC. As protein: CSARVGTGPIRSSYEQYF. The chain couples TRBV20-1 to TRBJ2-7; 8 bases match TRBD1. Germline CDR1 and CDR2: DFQATT and SNEGSKA (reference sequence). This CDR3 is built from 18 residues. V lost 1 base and J lost 0; bases outside the gene matches: 14.

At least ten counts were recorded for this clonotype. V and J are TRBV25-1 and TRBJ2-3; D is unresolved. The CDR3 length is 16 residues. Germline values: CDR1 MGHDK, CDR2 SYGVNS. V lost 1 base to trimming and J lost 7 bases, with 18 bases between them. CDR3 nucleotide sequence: TGTGCCAGCAGTGAATCTACAGAACCCAACTACAATACGCAGTATTTT. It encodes CASSESTEPNYNTQYF.

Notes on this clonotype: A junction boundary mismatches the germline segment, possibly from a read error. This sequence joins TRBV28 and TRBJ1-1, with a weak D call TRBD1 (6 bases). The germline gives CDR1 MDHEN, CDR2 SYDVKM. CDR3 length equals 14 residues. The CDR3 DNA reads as TGTGCCAGCAGTCCCGTGGGGGGCAGAACTGAAGTTTTCTTT. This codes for CASSPVGGRTEVFF.

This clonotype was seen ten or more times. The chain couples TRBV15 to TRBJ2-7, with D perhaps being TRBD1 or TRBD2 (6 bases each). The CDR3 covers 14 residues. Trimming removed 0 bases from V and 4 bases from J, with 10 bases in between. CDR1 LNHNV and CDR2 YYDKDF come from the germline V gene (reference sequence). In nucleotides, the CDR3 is TGTGCCACCAGCAGAGAGCAGGGGAGGTACGAGCAGTACTTC. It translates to CATSREQGRYEQYF.

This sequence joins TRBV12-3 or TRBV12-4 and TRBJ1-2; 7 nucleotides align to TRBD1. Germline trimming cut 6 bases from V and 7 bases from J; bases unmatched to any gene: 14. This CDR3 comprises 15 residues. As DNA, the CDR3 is TGTGCCAGCAGCCACGCCCGCACAGGGGCGACTGGCTACACCTTC. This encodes CASSHARTGATGYTF.

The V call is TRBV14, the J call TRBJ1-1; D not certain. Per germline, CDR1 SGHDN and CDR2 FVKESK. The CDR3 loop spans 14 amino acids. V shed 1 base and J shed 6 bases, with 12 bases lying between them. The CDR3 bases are TGTGCCAGCAGCCAAGCCCTAGGGATCTCTGAAGCTTTCTTT. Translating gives CASSQALGISEAFF.

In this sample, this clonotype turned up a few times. CDR3 residues: CATSDFRDRTDTQYF. The CDR3 coding sequence is TGTGCCACCAGTGATTTCCGGGACAGGACAGATACGCAGTATTTT. V usage is TRBV24-1 and J usage is TRBJ2-3; the match to TRBD1 covers 8 bases. The junction had 2 bases not matched to a gene; V was cut back by 1 base and J by 3 bases. The CDR3 is 15 amino acids. Per the germline V gene, CDR1 is KGHDR and CDR2 is SFDVKD.

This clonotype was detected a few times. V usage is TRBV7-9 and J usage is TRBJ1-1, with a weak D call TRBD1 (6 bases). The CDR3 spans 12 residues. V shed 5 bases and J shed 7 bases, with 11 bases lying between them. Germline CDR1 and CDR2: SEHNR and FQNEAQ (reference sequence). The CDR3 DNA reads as TGTGCCAGCAGCCTAAGGACAGATGAAGCTTTCTTT. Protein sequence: CASSLRTDEAFF.

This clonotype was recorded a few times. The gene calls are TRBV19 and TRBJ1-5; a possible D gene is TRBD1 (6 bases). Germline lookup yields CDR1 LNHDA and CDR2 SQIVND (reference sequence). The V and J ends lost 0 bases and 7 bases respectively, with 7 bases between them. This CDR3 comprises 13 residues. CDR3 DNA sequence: TGTGCCAGTAGTATAGAAGGGGGGCAGCCCCAGCATTTT. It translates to CASSIEGGQPQHF.

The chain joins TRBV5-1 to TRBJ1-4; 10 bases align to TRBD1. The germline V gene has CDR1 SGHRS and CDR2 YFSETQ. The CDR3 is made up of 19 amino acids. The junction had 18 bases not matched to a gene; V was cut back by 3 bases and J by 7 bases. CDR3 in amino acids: CASSWGQGSSSASGEKLFF. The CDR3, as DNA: TGCGCCAGCAGCTGGGGACAGGGGAGTTCTTCAGCCTCCGGTGAAAAACTGTTTTTT. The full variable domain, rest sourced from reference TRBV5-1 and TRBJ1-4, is KAGVTQTPRYLIKTRGQQVTLSCSPISGHRSVSWYQQTPGQGLQFLFEYFSETQRNKGNFPGRFSGRQFSNSRSEMNVSTLELGDSALYLCASSWGQGSSSASGEKLFFGSGTQLSVL.